The 5 T cell receptor beta chains given below trace back to one sample, sequenced in a study of T-cell memory formation after mild COVID-19. TCRdb redid the calling of the 5' RACE reads with MiXCR, one entry per CDR3 protein. The sample has 550,000 to 700,000 distinct CDR3 sequences, approximately 15% seen once; the top ten hold about 8.1%. The sample taken for sequencing was PBMCs or a T cell subset sorted from them (not recorded which). Receptors originate from an adult woman who had mild COVID-19 (a few samples of this study predate the infection). Cell type and time point are not known.

This clonotype was detected a few times. The chain has TRBV7-2 and TRBJ1-5; TRBD1 agrees at 10 bases. The CDR3 spans 18 residues. V was pared by 7 bases and J by 1 base, with 13 bases of the junction left unmatched. Germline loops: CDR1 SGHTA, CDR2 FQGNSA. The CDR3: CASTTFFPGQGSNQPQHF. CDR3 coding DNA: TGTGCCAGCACCACTTTCTTCCCGGGACAGGGGAGCAATCAGCCCCAGCATTTT.

This clonotype was detected a few times. The chain joins TRBV7-9 to TRBJ1-2, with D hard to call. The CDR3 extends over 16 amino acids. Germline values: CDR1 SEHNR, CDR2 FQNEAQ (reference sequence). V gave up 1 base and J gave up 4 bases, with 16 bases separating them. The CDR3 DNA reads TGTGCCAGCAGCTTAGTTCAATCGGGGATGGGCTATGGCTACACCTTC. It codes for CASSLVQSGMGYGYTF.

This chain connects TRBV2 to TRBJ1-3; 7 positions agree with TRBD1. The CDR3 runs 13 residues. Trimming at V came to 6 bases and at J to 4 bases, leaving 3 bases not matched to a gene. CDR1 is SNHLY, CDR2 FYNNEI, per germline. CDR3 in DNA: TGTGCCAGCAGCCCGGACAGGGGAAACACCATATATTTT. It codes for CASSPDRGNTIYF.

This clonotype has a handful of counts. This chain connects TRBV29-1 to TRBJ1-6; TRBD1 agrees at 7 bases. Looked up from germline, CDR1 is SQVTM and CDR2 is ANQGSEA. Trimming took 7 bases from V and 8 from J; bases not matched to a gene: 8. The CDR3 loop spans 13 amino acids. CDR3 sequence reads: CSARDSQDSPLHF. The CDR3 DNA sequence: TGCAGCGCTCGGGACAGCCAAGATTCACCCCTCCACTTT.

Only a few counts were recorded for this clonotype. The genes are TRBV12-3 or TRBV12-4 and TRBJ1-1; TRBD1 might be the D (5 bases). The CDR3 extends over 14 amino acids. Trimming took 6 bases from V and 8 from J, leaving 19 bases between them. The chain's CDR3 is CASSPGVWASEAFF. The CDR3 DNA is TGTGCCAGCAGCCCGGGGGTTTGGGCAAGCGAAGCTTTCTTT.